Shown below are 8 T cell receptor beta chains from a single sample sequenced in a study of regulatory T cells in long-lasting Graves disease. Construction of TCR beta libraries relied on iRepertoire HTBI primers and on Arm-PCR targeting CDR3 regions. MiXCR was run by TCRdb on the multiplex PCR reads, yielding one entry per CDR3 protein. The repertoire consists of fewer than 550,000 distinct CDR3 sequences, with about 16% occurring once and the leading ten covering more than 20%. The time point was: newly diagnosed GD, antithyroid drugs for less than 3 months. Making the TCR library involved RNA that had been extracted from PBMCs. The data also belong to a second study, concerning T cells in Graves' hyperthyroidism and ophthalmopathy.

The source was peripheral blood mononuclear cells (PBMCs), collected at new diagnosis, from a patient treated with antithyroid drugs. All receptors derive from a woman aged 35-65 years with Graves disease.

This clonotype was recorded at least ten times. This sequence joins TRBV28 and TRBJ2-7; 10 positions agree with TRBD1. The V gene end was trimmed by 6 bases and the J gene end by 2 bases; junction bases not matched to a gene: 7. The CDR3 is 15 residues long. The germline V gene encodes CDR1 MDHEN and CDR2 SYDVKM. Written as DNA, the CDR3 is TGTGCCAGCAGGAGTGCTGGGACAGGGGCCTACGAGCAGTACTTC. It translates to CASRSAGTGAYEQYF.

This clonotype was observed a few times. The chain links TRBV6-2 or TRBV6-3 to TRBJ1-1; D might be TRBD1 (6 bases). Germline CDR1 reads MNHEY; CDR2 reads SVGEGT. The V and J ends lost 5 bases and 6 bases respectively, with 13 bases between them. The CDR3 extends over 13 amino acids. CDR3: CASSADRWAEAFF. The CDR3, as DNA: TGTGCCAGCAGTGCCGACAGGTGGGCTGAAGCTTTCTTT.

This clonotype was counted between two and nine times. This chain joins TRBV3-1 and TRBJ2-2; 12 nucleotides line up with TRBD2. Looked up from germline, CDR1 is LGHDT and CDR2 is YNNKEL (reference sequence). The CDR3 has 21 residues. V shed 0 bases, J shed 0 bases, and the junction held 11 bases outside the gene matches. The CDR3 bases are TGTGCCAGCAGCCAAGATCGCTGGAGACTAGCGGGGGCCTCGAACACCGGGGAGCTGTTTTTT. It is translated as CASSQDRWRLAGASNTGELFF.

Many counts were recorded for this clonotype. The chain links TRBV18 to TRBJ1-2; 9 bases match TRBD1. The germline V gene encodes CDR1 KGHSH and CDR2 LQKENI. V lost 1 base to trimming and J lost 5 bases; unmatched junction nucleotides: 8. The CDR3 spans 16 residues. The DNA for the CDR3 is TGTGCCAGCTCACCACTCTCACAGGGGGCGGATTATGGCTACACCTTC. Its translation is CASSPLSQGADYGYTF. The entire variable domain, with the rest obtained from reference TRBV18 and TRBJ1-2, is as follows: NAGVMQNPRHLVRRRGQEARLRCSPMKGHSHVYWYRQLPEEGLKFMVYLQKENIIDESGMPKERFSAEFPKEGPSILRIQQVVRGDSAAYFCASSPLSQGADYGYTFGSGTRLTVV.

In its sample, this clonotype was seen many times. In nucleotides, the CDR3 is TGTGCCAGCTCAAGTCTAGTATACAATGAGCAGTTCTTC. Translation gives CASSSLVYNEQFF. The chain combines TRBV18 with TRBJ2-1; D is uncertain. Looked up from germline, CDR1 is KGHSH and CDR2 is LQKENI. V was shortened by 5 bases and J by 4 bases, with 9 bases between the two germline ends. The CDR3 is 13 amino acids.

This clonotype occurred many times. This chain joins TRBV15 and TRBJ2-7; D is ambiguous. Deletions cut 0 bases from V and 9 bases from J, with 12 bases between. CDR1 LNHNV and CDR2 YYDKDF come from the germline V gene (reference sequence). This CDR3 is 13 amino acids long. The CDR3 region has the DNA TGTGCCACCAGCAGAGATCGTCTCGAGGTGCAGTACTTC. Its translation is CATSRDRLEVQYF. The variable domain in full, completed from reference TRBV15 and TRBJ2-7, reads DAMVIQNPRYQVTQFGKPVTLSCSQTLNHNVMYWYQQKSSQAPKLLFHYYDKDFNNEADTPDNFQSRRPNTSFCFLDIRSPGLGDTAMYLCATSRDRLEVQYFGPGTRLTVT.

In this sample, this clonotype turned up many times. CDR3: CASSENSPLHF. DNA for the CDR3: TGTGCCAGCAGTGAGAATTCACCCCTCCACTTT. The V and J genes are TRBV7-2 and TRBJ1-6; D call uncertain. The ends were cut back, 6 bases at V and 7 bases at J, with 4 bases in the middle. The CDR3 contains 11 residues. Per germline, CDR1 SGHTA and CDR2 FQGNSA.

This clonotype was seen at least ten times. At one end the junction does not follow the germline gene, possibly because of a read error. CDR3 loop: CASSQNSNQPQHF. The DNA for the CDR3 is TGCGCCAGCAGCCAGAATAGCAATCAGCCCCAGCATTTT. V is TRBV3-1 and J is TRBJ1-5; D uncertain. The germline gives CDR1 LGHDT, CDR2 YNNKEL (reference sequence). The CDR3 spans 13 residues.